The 12 T cell receptor beta chains given below trace back to one sample, sequenced in a study of PD-1 blockade in classical Hodgkin lymphoma. Documented time point: cycle 4 day 1 (C4D1), after more than five weeks of nivolumab. All patients relapsed after autologous stem cell transplantation, and brentuximab vedotin exposure varied. Here immunoSEQ multiplex PCR was the method, and the copy in TCRdb shows in-frame clones only, minus some. The sample lists tens of thousands of clones, roughly four fifths occurring once. Material: peripheral blood mononuclear cells (PBMCs), obtained before the fourth cycle of nivolumab. These receptor sequences come from a human donor with classical Hodgkin lymphoma.

V gene TRBV4-2 combines with J gene TRBJ2-1; the D is unclear. V lost 0 bases, J lost 7 bases, and 4 bases lay in between. The CDR3 contains 12 residues. Per the germline V gene, CDR1 is LGHNA and CDR2 is YNFKEQ. Here the CDR3 reads CASSQDRNEQFF. Written as DNA, the CDR3 is TGTGCCAGCAGCCAAGATAGGAATGAGCAGTTCTTC.

This sequence joins TRBV15 and TRBJ2-7; D unclear. This CDR3 is built from 13 residues. Germline CDR1 is LNHNV and CDR2 is YYDKDF (reference sequence). Deletions cut 2 bases from V and 7 bases from J, with 12 bases between. The CDR3 bases are TGTGCCACCAGCAGACAACGAATAGGTGAGCAGTACGTC. Translation gives CATSRQRIGEQYV.

The sample holds one count of this clone. The V gene is TRBV5-1, the J gene TRBJ2-1; TRBD1 is a possible D gene (5 bases). The V gene lost 4 bases and the J gene lost 0 bases, with 17 bases spanning the gap. Germline-derived CDR1 and CDR2 are SGHRS and YFSETQ. The CDR3 consists of 17 residues. The CDR3 DNA reads TGCGCCAGCAGCCCAACAGGTGGAGTGAGCTCCTACAATGAGCAGTTCTTC. Translation gives CASSPTGGVSSYNEQFF.

The chain links TRBV11-3 to TRBJ1-3; D unresolved. V lost 2 bases to trimming and J lost 1 base, with 18 bases between them. Germline V gene lookup returns CDR1 SGHNT and CDR2 YENEEA. This CDR3 has 18 residues. The DNA of the CDR3 is TGTGCCAGCAGCTTAAGTGCGGTGTCTGCGAGGTCTGGAAACACCATATATTTT. Residues: CASSLSAVSARSGNTIYF.

The rearrangement links TRBV9 to TRBJ2-1, with D perhaps being TRBD1 or TRBD2 (6 bases each). V lost 0 bases and J lost 9, with 13 bases in between. The CDR3 is made up of 14 amino acids. Germline assignment: CDR1 SGDLS and CDR2 YYNGEE. In DNA form, the CDR3 reads TGTGCCAGCAGCGTAGAGGGGGGATCAGGTGAGCAGTTCTTC. Protein: CASSVEGGSGEQFF.

This chain links TRBV10-3 with TRBJ1-1; D is ambiguous. The CDR3 has 16 residues. The V end lost 0 bases, the J end lost 0 bases, and 11 bases lay between the germline ends. Germline CDR1 and CDR2: ENHRY and SYGVKD. This chain's CDR3 is CAISESAQTLNTEAFF. CDR3 in DNA: TGTGCCATCAGTGAGTCCGCCCAGACCCTGAACACTGAAGCTTTCTTT.

The genes are TRBV20-1 and TRBJ1-1; no clear D. Germline CDR1 is DFQATT and CDR2 is SNEGSKA (reference sequence). Trimming stripped 3 bases from V and 11 bases from J, with 4 bases between. The CDR3 length is 8 residues. The CDR3 here is CSASWAFF. The CDR3 bases are TGCAGTGCTAGTTGGGCTTTCTTT.

Points on this clone: Given the absence of the conserved phenylalanine or tryptophan at the CDR3 end, a read error is likely. It is unclear where the CDR3 begins or ends on the DNA, so no DNA is shown, and the CDR3 is as TCRdb lists it. The chain links TRBV28 to TRBJ1-2; whether TRBD1, the table's D call, matches the DNA was not checked. The CDR3 length equals 13 residues, ends included. The germline gives CDR1 MDHEN, CDR2 SYDVKM. CDR3 in amino acids: CASSLPAYRGIVL.

DNA for the CDR3: TGTGCCAGCAGGGGACTAGCGGACTACGAGCAGTACTTC. Translating gives CASRGLADYEQYF. The chain carries TRBV6-5 and TRBJ2-7; 11 bases map to TRBD2. This CDR3 spans 13 amino acids. CDR1 is MNHEY and CDR2 is SVGAGI in the germline V gene. J lost 3 bases, V lost 6 bases, and 1 base had no gene match.

The chain combines TRBV19 with TRBJ1-4; perhaps TRBD1 as D (6 bases). The CDR3 is 14 residues long. V was trimmed by 7 bases and J by 3 bases, leaving 12 bases between them. In germline, CDR1 is LNHDA, CDR2 SQIVND (reference sequence). The CDR3 sequence: CASIGGAANEKLFF. As DNA, the CDR3 is TGTGCCAGTATAGGGGGGGCGGCTAATGAAAAACTGTTTTTT. Using reference TRBV19 and TRBJ1-4 for the parts outside the CDR3, the full variable domain is DGGITQSPKYLFRKEGQNVTLSCEQNLNHDAMYWYRQDPGQGLRLIYYSQIVNDFQKGDIAEGYSVSREKKESFPLTVTSAQKNPTAFYLCASIGGAANEKLFFGSGTQLSVL.

V and J are TRBV5-1 and TRBJ2-5; D may be TRBD1 (6 bases). The CDR3 is 13 amino acids. The V and J ends lost 4 bases and 7 bases respectively, with 14 bases between them. The V gene's germline CDR1 is SGHRS and CDR2 YFSETQ. The CDR3 sequence is CASSRNRDGTQYF. CDR3 sequence (DNA): TGCGCCAGCAGCCGGAACAGGGACGGGACCCAGTACTTC. Filled out from reference TRBV5-1 and TRBJ2-5, the complete variable domain reads KAGVTQTPRYLIKTRGQQVTLSCSPISGHRSVSWYQQTPGQGLQFLFEYFSETQRNKGNFPGRFSGRQFSNSRSEMNVSTLELGDSALYLCASSRNRDGTQYFGPGTRLLVL.

The chain is built from TRBV15 and TRBJ2-3, with TRBD2 matching over 9 bases. Unmatched junction bases numbered 6, after V lost 3 bases and J lost 5 bases. This CDR3 region has 15 residues. CDR1 and CDR2 (germline): LNHNV, YYDKDF (reference sequence). The CDR3 region has the DNA TGTGCCACCAGCAGGCTTAGCGGGAGTCAAGATACGCAGTATTTT. Protein: CATSRLSGSQDTQYF. The full variable domain, rest sourced from reference TRBV15 and TRBJ2-3, is DAMVIQNPRYQVTQFGKPVTLSCSQTLNHNVMYWYQQKSSQAPKLLFHYYDKDFNNEADTPDNFQSRRPNTSFCFLDIRSPGLGDTAMYLCATSRLSGSQDTQYFGPGTRLTVL.